The 16 T cell receptor beta chains reported below all come from one sample, sequenced in a study of blood T cell repertoires in COVID-19. Profiled with immunoSEQ multiplex PCR; TCRdb holds only in-frame clones, not every one. Here the sample spans about 110,000 clones, approximately 78% being singletons. The sequencing input was peripheral blood. The receptor set was obtained from a man between 70 and 80 years old with acute or convalescent COVID-19.

J is TRBJ2-1 and V is TRBV18, with a weak D call TRBD1 (6 bases). The CDR3 consists of 15 residues. From germline, CDR1 is KGHSH and CDR2 LQKENI. V lost 3 bases and J 10 bases, leaving 19 bases between the germline ends. CDR3: CASSPPDSAPPEQFF. The DNA for the CDR3 is TGTGCCAGCTCACCTCCGGACAGCGCGCCTCCCGAGCAGTTCTTC.

The chain couples TRBV28 to TRBJ2-7; 9 bases line up with TRBD2. This CDR3 spans 15 amino acids. Unmatched junction bases numbered 6, after V lost 3 bases and J lost 3 bases. Germline CDR1 and CDR2: MDHEN and SYDVKM. The DNA of the CDR3 is TGTGCCAGCAGTTTGGGGGCTAGCGGGAACTACGAGCAGTACTTC. Translated: CASSLGASGNYEQYF.

The CDR3 DNA reads TGCGCCAGCAGCTTGGAATTCGCAGGGGGCGCTGGAAACACCATATATTTT. Amino acids: CASSLEFAGGAGNTIYF. V is TRBV5-1 and J is TRBJ1-3, with 8 bases aligning to TRBD1. This CDR3 is built from 17 residues. V shed 0 bases, J shed 2 bases, and the junction held 7 bases outside the gene matches. CDR1 is SGHRS and CDR2 is YFSETQ in the germline V gene.

The rearrangement uses TRBV5-1 and TRBJ1-1, with TRBD1 matching 7 bases. Trimming removed 4 bases from V and 2 bases from J; junction bases left unmatched: 5. There are 14 residues in the CDR3. Germline V gene lookup returns CDR1 SGHRS and CDR2 YFSETQ. CDR3 in DNA: TGCGCCAGCAGCCTTGGGACAGCCAACACTGAAGCTTTCTTT. It is translated as CASSLGTANTEAFF.

The chain combines TRBV3-1 (or the pseudogene TRBV3-2) with TRBJ1-1; D unresolved. The CDR3 is 13 amino acids. The V and J ends lost 6 bases and 6 bases respectively, with 14 bases between them. CDR1 is LGHDT, CDR2 YNNKEL, per germline (reference sequence). The CDR3 DNA reads as TGTGCCAGCAGACTCGGGGAGGTGGCTGAAGCTTTCTTT. Translating it yields CASRLGEVAEAFF.

DNA of the CDR3: TGTGCCAGTAGTATTTCGGGTAATCAGCCCCAGCATTTT. Its translation is CASSISGNQPQHF. V gene TRBV19 combines with J gene TRBJ1-5; no reliable D call. Trimming stripped 3 bases from V and 4 bases from J, with 7 bases between. The CDR3 is 13 amino acids. Germline loops: CDR1 LNHDA, CDR2 SQIVND (reference sequence).

This clone was picked up a small number of times. V and J are TRBV28 and TRBJ2-7; D is uncertain. Germline V gene lookup returns CDR1 MDHEN and CDR2 SYDVKM. The CDR3 totals 14 residues. Deletions cut 6 bases from V and 6 bases from J, with 18 bases between. CDR3 nucleotide sequence: TGTGCCAGCAGCCCCCCGGCGGAACACTCCGAGCAGTACTTC. This codes for CASSPPAEHSEQYF. Full variable domain (outside the CDR3, taken from reference TRBV28 and TRBJ2-7): DVKVTQSSRYLVKRTGEKVFLECVQDMDHENMFWYRQDPGLGLRLIYFSYDVKMKEKGDIPEGYSVSREKKERFSLILESASTNQTSMYLCASSPPAEHSEQYFGPGTRLTVT.

The genes are TRBV6-4 and TRBJ2-7; possible D gene TRBD2, 5 bases. The CDR3 contains 14 residues. Germline CDR1 and CDR2: MRHNA and SNTAGT. V gave up 6 bases and J gave up 6 bases, with 18 bases separating them. The CDR3 nucleotides read TGTGCCAGCAGAACTCCGGGAAACCGCGGCGAGCAGTACTTC. Amino acids: CASRTPGNRGEQYF.

The gene calls are TRBV19 and TRBJ1-1, with D perhaps matching TRBD1 (5 bases). The CDR3 is made up of 14 amino acids. V shed 6 bases and J shed 1 base, with 12 bases lying between them. Germline loops: CDR1 LNHDA, CDR2 SQIVND (reference sequence). For the CDR3, the DNA is TGTGCCAGTAGACCCCGCGGGGGGAACACTGAAGCTTTCTTT. Translation gives CASRPRGGNTEAFF. Drawing the rest from reference TRBV19 and TRBJ1-1, the complete variable domain is DGGITQSPKYLFRKEGQNVTLSCEQNLNHDAMYWYRQDPGQGLRLIYYSQIVNDFQKGDIAEGYSVSREKKESFPLTVTSAQKNPTAFYLCASRPRGGNTEAFFGQGTRLTVV.

The gene calls are TRBV19 and TRBJ2-1; 8 positions match TRBD2. The V gene end was trimmed by 5 bases and the J gene end by 14 bases; junction bases not matched to a gene: 14. The CDR3 runs 14 residues. CDR1 is LNHDA, CDR2 SQIVND, per germline (reference sequence). Here the CDR3 DNA reads TGTGCCAGTAGTGAGAGCGGGAGTAGACCCCAGGAGTTCTTC. Its protein is CASSESGSRPQEFF.

The gene calls are TRBV29-1 and TRBJ1-5; D gene uncertain. Trimming took off 4 bases at V and 6 bases at J, with 10 bases between the two ends. The CDR3 has 12 residues. Per germline, CDR1 SQVTM and CDR2 ANQGSEA. This CDR3 is CSVGEGTQPQHF. The CDR3 nucleotides are TGCAGCGTTGGGGAGGGAACTCAGCCCCAGCATTTT.

This clone was seen only once. V and J are TRBV7-2 and TRBJ1-2; the D gene is possibly TRBD1 (5 bases). From germline, CDR1 is SGHTA and CDR2 FQGNSA. The CDR3 consists of 17 residues. V gave up 5 bases and J gave up 0 bases, with 19 bases separating them. The CDR3 DNA reads as TGTGCCAGCAGCCCTGTTCCCAGACAGCTTGCTAACTATGGCTACACCTTC. Amino acids: CASSPVPRQLANYGYTF.

The rearrangement uses TRBV5-8 and TRBJ2-7, with a weak D call TRBD2 (6 bases). The CDR3 totals 15 residues. V lost 0 bases and J 2 bases, leaving 12 bases between the germline ends. Germline V gene sequence: CDR1 SGHTS, CDR2 YDEGEE. The CDR3 loop is CASSLVAGLTYEQYF. CDR3 bases: TGTGCCAGCAGCTTGGTTGCGGGGCTAACCTACGAGCAGTACTTC.

This chain links TRBV11-3 with TRBJ2-5; 8 bases match TRBD2. CDR1 is SGHNT and CDR2 is YENEEA in the germline V gene. J gave up 5 bases and V 5 bases, and 7 bases lay outside the gene matches. CDR3 size: 14 residues. The CDR3 reads CASSPRSGVETQYF. CDR3 bases: TGTGCCAGCAGCCCACGTAGCGGGGTGGAGACCCAGTACTTC.

The chain is built from TRBV3-1 (or the pseudogene TRBV3-2) and TRBJ1-3; no definite D call. Trimming left V 3 bases short and J 2 bases short, with 11 bases between. The germline CDR1 and CDR2 sequences are LGHDT and YNNKEL (reference sequence). The CDR3 runs to 15 residues. The chain's CDR3 is CASSHLGVPGNTIYF. Here the CDR3 DNA reads TGTGCCAGCAGCCACCTCGGGGTGCCTGGAAACACCATATATTTT.

The chain links TRBV10-2 to TRBJ2-3; D gene unclear. CDR1 and CDR2 from the germline V gene are WSHSY and SAAADI. The CDR3 extends over 12 amino acids. Trimming took off 4 bases at V and 4 bases at J, with 6 bases between the two ends. The CDR3 coding sequence is TGCGCCAGCAGTGCCCAGGCAGATACGCAGTATTTT. It yields the protein CASSAQADTQYF.